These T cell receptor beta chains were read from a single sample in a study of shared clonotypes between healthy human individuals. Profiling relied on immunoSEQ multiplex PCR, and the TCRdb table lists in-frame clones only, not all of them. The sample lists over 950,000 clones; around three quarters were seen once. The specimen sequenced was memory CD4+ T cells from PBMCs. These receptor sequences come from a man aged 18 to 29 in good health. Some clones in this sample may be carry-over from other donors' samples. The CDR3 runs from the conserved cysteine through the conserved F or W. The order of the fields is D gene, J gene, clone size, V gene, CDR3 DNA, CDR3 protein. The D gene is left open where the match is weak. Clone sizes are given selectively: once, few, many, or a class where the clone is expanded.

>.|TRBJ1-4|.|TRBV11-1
TGTGCCAGCAGCAAACAGGATACGTATGAAAAACTGTTTTTT
CASSKQDTYEKLFF
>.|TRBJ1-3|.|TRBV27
TGTGCCAGCAAGGGGGGTGCTGGAAACACCATATATTTT
CASKGGAGNTIYF
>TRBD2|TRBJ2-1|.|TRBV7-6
TGTGCCAGCAGCTTATTCCAGCGGGGGGGCTCCTCCTACAATGAGCAGTTCTTC
CASSLFQRGGSSYNEQFF
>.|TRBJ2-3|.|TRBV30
TGTGCCTGGAGTTCTGGGCTCAGCACAGATACGCAGTATTTT
CAWSSGLSTDTQYF
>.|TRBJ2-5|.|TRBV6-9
TGTGCCAGCAGTTGGGACTGGTCAGGGACCCAGTACTTC
CASSWDWSGTQYF
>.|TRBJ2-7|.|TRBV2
TGTGCCAGCAGTGATAATTCACCCCACGAGCAGTACTTC
CASSDNSPHEQYF
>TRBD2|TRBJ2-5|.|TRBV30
TGTGCCTACACCCGAGGACTAGCGGGAGTAGAGACCCAGTACTTC
CAYTRGLAGVETQYF
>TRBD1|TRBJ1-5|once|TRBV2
TGTGCCAGCAGTGGACAGGGAGCCGGCCAGCAGCCCCAGCATTTT
CASSGQGAGQQPQHF
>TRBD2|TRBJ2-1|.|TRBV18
TGTGCCAGCTCACTCTTAGCGGGTACTACCTACAATGAGCAGTTCTTC
CASSLLAGTTYNEQFF
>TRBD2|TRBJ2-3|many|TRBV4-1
TGCGCCAGCAGCCGGAACCTAGCGGGAGGGCCAGATACGCAGTATTTT
CASSRNLAGGPDTQYF
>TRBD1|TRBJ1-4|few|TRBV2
TGTGCCAGCAGGATAGGGGGGACAGCAAATGAAAAACTGTTTTTT
CASRIGGTANEKLFF
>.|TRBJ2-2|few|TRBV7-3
TGTGCCAGCAGCACTAGGGGTCTAGCTCACACCGGGGAGCTGTTTTTT
CASSTRGLAHTGELFF
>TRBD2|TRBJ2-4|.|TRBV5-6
TGTGCCAGCAGCTTGCAAGCGGGAGGGCCGAAAGTGAACATTCAGTACTTC
CASSLQAGGPKVNIQYF
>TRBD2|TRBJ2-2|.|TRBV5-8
TGTGCCAGCAGCCCTGGACTAGCGGGAACCACCGGGGAGCTGTTTTTT
CASSPGLAGTTGELFF
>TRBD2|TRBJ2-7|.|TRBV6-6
TGTGCCAGCAGAGTCGGGGGGGACACCTACGAGCAGTACTTC
CASRVGGDTYEQYF
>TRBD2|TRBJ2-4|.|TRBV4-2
TGTGCCAGCAGCCAAGATGAGACTAGCGGCAAAAACATTCAGTACTTC
CASSQDETSGKNIQYF
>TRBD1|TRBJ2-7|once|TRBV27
TGTGCCAGCAGTTTATCGAGACAGGGGGTGTACGAGCAGTACTTC
CASSLSRQGVYEQYF
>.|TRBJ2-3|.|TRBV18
TGTGCCAGCTCACCGCCTTCGACCACAGATACGCAGTATTTT
CASSPPSTTDTQYF
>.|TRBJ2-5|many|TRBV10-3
TGTGCCATCAGTGCTCGGACGGAAGAGACCCAGTACTTC
CAISARTEETQYF
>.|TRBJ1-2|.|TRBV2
TGTGCCAGCAGCGCCGTGTGGAGTAGCTATGGCTACACCTTC
CASSAVWSSYGYTF
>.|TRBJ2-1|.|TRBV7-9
TGTGCCAGCAGCTCGCGGAGATTCGACTTGAGGGATGAGCAGTTCTTC
CASSSRRFDLRDEQFF
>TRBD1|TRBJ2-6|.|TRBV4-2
TGTGCCAGCAGCCCATCACCTACCTGGGACAGGACCTTCTCTGGGGCCAACGTCCTGACTTTC
CASSPSPTWDRTFSGANVLTF
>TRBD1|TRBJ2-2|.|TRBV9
TGTGCCAGCAGCGTAGACGGACAGGGCGTTAAGACCGGGGAGCTGTTTTTT
CASSVDGQGVKTGELFF
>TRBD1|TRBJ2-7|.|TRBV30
TGTGCCTGGAACCCCGGGACAGGGAGGTTGGAGCAGTACTTC
CAWNPGTGRLEQYF
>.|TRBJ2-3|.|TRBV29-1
TGCAGCGTTGAAGGCTCGTACCTTGACACAGATACGCAGTATTTT
CSVEGSYLDTDTQYF
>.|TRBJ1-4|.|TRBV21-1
TGTGCCAGCAGCAAAGCCGATGACAGGGAGAATGAAAAACTGTTTTTT
CASSKADDRENEKLFF
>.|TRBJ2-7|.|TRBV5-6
TGTGCCAGCAGCTCGGCCCGTCGTCCGGAATACGAGCAGTACTTC
CASSSARRPEYEQYF
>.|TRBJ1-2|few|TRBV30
TGTGCCTGGAGGGGAGATGGCTACACCTTC
CAWRGDGYTF
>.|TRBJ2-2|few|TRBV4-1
TGCGCCAGCAGCCCGAACCTACGGGAGCTGTTTTTT
CASSPNLRELFF
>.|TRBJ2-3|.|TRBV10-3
TGTGCCATCAGTTGGGGGGGGCAGATAAGCACAGATACGCAGTATTTT
CAISWGGQISTDTQYF
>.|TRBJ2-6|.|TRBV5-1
TGCGCCAGCAGCTTGGCCGTGGTTCCGGGCGTCCTGACTTTC
CASSLAVVPGVLTF
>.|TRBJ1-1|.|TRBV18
TGTGCCAGCTCACCACGGAGCGACGAAGCTTTCTTT
CASSPRSDEAFF
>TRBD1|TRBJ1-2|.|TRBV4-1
TGCGCCAGCAGCCAAGATGAGAGGGGGCAGCTTGGCTACACCTTC
CASSQDERGQLGYTF
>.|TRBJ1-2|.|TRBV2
TGTGCCAGCACACTTGGAAACTATGGCTACACCTTC
CASTLGNYGYTF
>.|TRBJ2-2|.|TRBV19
TGTGCCAGTAGTCCTCTAGGCGGACGAGATGGGGAGCTGTTTTTT
CASSPLGGRDGELFF
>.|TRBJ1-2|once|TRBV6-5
TGTGCCAGCAGTTACAGACAGCAGAACTATGGCTACACCTTC
CASSYRQQNYGYTF
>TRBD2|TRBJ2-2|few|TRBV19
TGTGCCAGTAGTATAGTGGTAGCGGGAGTTTATACCGGGGAGCTGTTTTTT
CASSIVVAGVYTGELFF
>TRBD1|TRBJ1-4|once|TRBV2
TGTGCCAGCACTGGGACAGGGGGCACCGTCGGCGAAAAACTGTTTTTT
CASTGTGGTVGEKLFF
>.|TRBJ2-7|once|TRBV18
TGTGCCAGCTCAATCGGGGACGGTGACTACGAGCAGTACTTC
CASSIGDGDYEQYF
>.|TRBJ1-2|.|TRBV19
TGTGCCAGTAGTATACGGCCGGGTACTAACTATGGCTACACCTTC
CASSIRPGTNYGYTF
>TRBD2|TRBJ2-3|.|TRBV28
TGTGCCAGCAGTGAGACTAGCGGGAGGGCAGATACGCAGTATTTT
CASSETSGRADTQYF
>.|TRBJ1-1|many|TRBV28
TGTGCCAGCAGTTTCGGGGGCATCACTGAAGCTTTCTTT
CASSFGGITEAFF
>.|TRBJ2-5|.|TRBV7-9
TGTGCCAGCAGCCGACGGGGAGCCCAAGAGACCCAGTACTTC
CASSRRGAQETQYF
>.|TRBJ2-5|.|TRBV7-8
TGTGCCAGCAGCTTAGCGGACAGATCGTACCAAGAGACCCAGTACTTC
CASSLADRSYQETQYF
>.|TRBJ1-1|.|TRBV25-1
TGTGCCAGCAGTACCCAGATGAACACTGAAGCTTTCTTT
CASSTQMNTEAFF
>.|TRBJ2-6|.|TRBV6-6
TGCGCCAGCAAATTCGAGTCCTCTGGGGCCAACGTCCTGACTTTC
CASKFESSGANVLTF
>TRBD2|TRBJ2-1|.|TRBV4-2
TGTGCCAGCAGCCAAGAAACGGTGGGAGTGGGAGGGCCGAGAGACAATGAGCAGTTCTTC
CASSQETVGVGGPRDNEQFF